This passage covers 23 T cell receptor beta chains from one sample sequenced in a study of cytomegalovirus exposure and HLA in healthy donors. The PCR used 60 Vbeta and 13 Jbeta primers. Here immunoSEQ multiplex PCR was the method, and the copy in TCRdb shows in-frame clones only, minus some. The table has approximately 150,000 clones, roughly 83% seen once. Sequences were obtained from PBMCs. The receptors here all came from a man aged 30-40 years in good health and CMV-seronegative.

The chain couples TRBV5-6 to TRBJ1-1; D might be TRBD1 (5 bases). This CDR3 is 15 amino acids long. Germline V lookup: CDR1 SGHDT, CDR2 YYEEEE. V lost 4 bases and J lost 1, with 14 bases in between. The CDR3 DNA follows: TGTGCCAGCAGCGCGGCAGGGTGGGGGAACACTGAAGCTTTCTTT. This encodes CASSAAGWGNTEAFF.

This clone was found once. This rearrangement joins TRBV11-2 to TRBJ2-7; 16 bases align to TRBD2. The CDR3 is 16 residues long. Germline values: CDR1 SGHAT, CDR2 FQNNGV. The V segment lost 5 bases and the J segment 3 bases; nucleotides outside the gene matches: 4. In DNA, the CDR3 is TGTGCCAGCAGCGAGGGACTAGCGGGGGGGTACTACGAGCAGTACTTC. Its translation: CASSEGLAGGYYEQYF.

The chain combines TRBV12-5 with TRBJ1-1; D remains unclear. CDR3 length: 13 amino acids. The germline V and J ends were trimmed by 1 base and 5 bases, with 8 bases remaining between them. The germline V gene encodes CDR1 LGHNT and CDR2 FRNRAP. CDR3 DNA sequence: TGTGCTAGTGGTTTGGACGAGAGGACTGAAGCTTTCTTT. As protein: CASGLDERTEAFF. Complete variable domain (other parts from reference TRBV12-5 and TRBJ1-1): DARVTQTPRHKVTEMGQEVTMRCQPILGHNTVFWYRQTMMQGLELLAYFRNRAPLDDSGMPKDRFSAEMPDATLATLKIQPSEPRDSAVYFCASGLDERTEAFFGQGTRLTVV.

V and J are TRBV5-1 and TRBJ2-3; weak D call: TRBD1 (7 bases). Looked up from germline, CDR1 is SGHRS and CDR2 is YFSETQ. V was pared by 4 bases and J by 2 bases, with 11 bases between. The CDR3 sequence is 14 residues long. Here the CDR3 DNA reads TGCGCCAGCAGCCCAGGGGGGCCCACAGATACGCAGTATTTT. Protein product: CASSPGGPTDTQYF.

The V call is TRBV28, the J call TRBJ2-7, with 8 bases lining up with TRBD2. This CDR3 spans 13 amino acids. After removal of 7 bases from V and 3 bases from J, the junction contained 5 bases not matched to a gene. Germline loops: CDR1 MDHEN, CDR2 SYDVKM. CDR3 nucleotides: TGTGCCAGCACGGAAGCGGGGGTCTACGAGCAGTACTTC. The encoded protein is CASTEAGVYEQYF.

This clone was seen more than once but under ten times. The rearrangement joins TRBV6-5 to TRBJ1-2; D gene uncertain. Between the trimmed V and J ends, which lost 4 bases and 6 bases, there was a span of 15 bases. The CDR3 totals 14 residues. Germline V lookup: CDR1 MNHEY, CDR2 SVGAGI. The CDR3 loop is CASSSWAGVDGYTF. In nucleotides, the CDR3 is TGTGCCAGCAGTTCTTGGGCCGGGGTGGATGGCTACACCTTC.

In this sample, this clone turned up a few times. The chain carries TRBV7-9 and TRBJ2-1; 7 nucleotides match TRBD1. After removal of 3 bases from V and 5 bases from J, the junction contained 7 bases not matched to a gene. The CDR3 loop spans 15 amino acids. CDR1 is SEHNR and CDR2 is FQNEAQ in the germline V gene (reference sequence). The CDR3 DNA sequence: TGTGCCAGCAGCTTTCGGGACAGTAAAAACAATGAGCAGTTCTTC. Amino acid sequence: CASSFRDSKNNEQFF.

The genes are TRBV5-1 and TRBJ2-2, with 10 positions matching TRBD1. This CDR3 region has 16 residues. V lost 5 bases to trimming and J lost 7 bases; unmatched junction nucleotides: 11. Germline V lookup: CDR1 SGHRS, CDR2 YFSETQ. The CDR3 coding sequence is TGCGCCAGCAGGGTTACCGGGACAGGGGAAATCGGGGAGCTGTTTTTT. This translates into CASRVTGTGEIGELFF.

The V and J genes are TRBV5-1 and TRBJ2-7; maybe TRBD1 (7 bases). This CDR3 comprises 15 residues. Germline CDR1 and CDR2: SGHRS and YFSETQ. Trimming shortened V by 4 bases and J by 1 base, and 15 bases separated the two germline ends. In nucleotides, the CDR3 is TGCGCCAGCAGCCGCGGGGCAGGGGGGTCCTACGAGCAGTACTTC. It specifies CASSRGAGGSYEQYF.

The V and J genes are TRBV27 and TRBJ2-2; 12 bases match TRBD2. V trimming: 7 bases; J trimming: 10 bases; junction bases outside the gene matches: 10. Germline V gene lookup returns CDR1 MNHEY and CDR2 SMNVEV (reference sequence). The CDR3 extends over 15 amino acids. The chain's CDR3 is CASTFTTSGSAELFF. Written as DNA, the CDR3 is TGTGCCAGCACCTTTACGACTAGCGGGAGTGCGGAGCTGTTTTTT.

The CDR3 spells CASSPWGLAGNEQYF. CDR3 coding DNA: TGTGCCAGCAGCCCCTGGGGTCTAGCGGGGAACGAGCAGTACTTC. J is TRBJ2-7 and V is TRBV9; 9 bases line up with TRBD2. CDR1 and CDR2 (germline): SGDLS, YYNGEE. The CDR3 spans 15 residues. V dropped 4 bases and J dropped 5; count of bases not matched to a gene: 10.

The chain has TRBV11-2 and TRBJ2-7, with TRBD1 identical over 8 bases. This CDR3 has 16 residues. Trimming took 5 bases from V and 0 from J; bases not matched to a gene: 9. Looked up from germline, CDR1 is SGHAT and CDR2 is FQNNGV. CDR3 nucleotide sequence: TGTGCCAGCAGCCCCAGGGCGGGACAGGCCTCCTACGAGCAGTACTTC. This translates into CASSPRAGQASYEQYF.

This clone has a single count. This chain uses TRBV4-3 with TRBJ2-1; the match to TRBD2 covers 11 bases. The CDR3 extends over 15 amino acids. The V segment lost 4 bases and the J segment 5 bases; nucleotides outside the gene matches: 4. The germline CDR1 and CDR2 sequences are LGHNA and YSLEER. The CDR3 bases are TGCGCCAGCAGCCTAGGGACTAGCGGAGACAATGAGCAGTTCTTC. Residues: CASSLGTSGDNEQFF.

About this clone itself: One end of the junction varies from germline; a read error may be responsible. The rearrangement links TRBV7-7 to TRBJ2-7; weak D call: TRBD2 (7 bases). The CDR3 extends over 14 amino acids. The germline V gene encodes CDR1 SSHAT and CDR2 FNYEAQ (reference sequence). CDR3 sequence reads: CASSLAPGEGEQYF. The CDR3 DNA reads TGTGCTAGCAGCTTAGCCCCAGGGGAGGGAGAGCAGTACTTC.

The V and J genes are TRBV4-2 and TRBJ2-1; 7 bases are shared with TRBD2. This CDR3 is 16 amino acids long. Trimming cost V 2 bases and J 4 bases; bases outside gene matches: 8. CDR1 is LGHNA, CDR2 YNFKEQ, per germline. The CDR3: CASSQYLADRYNEQFF. CDR3 coding DNA: TGTGCCAGCAGCCAATACCTAGCGGACCGATACAATGAGCAGTTCTTC.

The chain has TRBV9 and TRBJ2-6; D remains ambiguous. V lost 0 bases to trimming and J lost 3 bases, with 7 bases between them. There are 15 residues in the CDR3. Germline V gene data show CDR1 as SGDLS and CDR2 as YYNGEE. The CDR3 bases are TGTGCCAGCAGCGTAGTGGCAGGTGGGGCCAACGTCCTGACTTTC. Encoded protein: CASSVVAGGANVLTF.

The rearrangement links TRBV14 to TRBJ1-1, with D unclear. The CDR3 contains 13 residues. Germline CDR1 SGHDN, CDR2 FVKESK. Trimming shortened V by 6 bases and J by 0 bases, and 8 bases separated the two germline ends. CDR3 protein: CASSPNLNTEAFF. The CDR3 bases are TGTGCCAGCAGTCCAAATTTGAACACTGAAGCTTTCTTT.

The CDR3 loop is CASSPTSLDTQYF. The CDR3 region has the DNA TGTGCCAGCTCACCCACTAGTTTAGATACGCAGTATTTT. The gene calls are TRBV18 and TRBJ2-3, with D possibly matching TRBD2 (5 bases). This CDR3 comprises 13 residues. Germline CDR1 reads KGHSH; CDR2 reads LQKENI. Trimming stripped 3 bases from V and 5 bases from J, with 9 bases between.

This clone has just a few counts. One end of the junction does not line up with germline, which may come from a read error. The CDR3 region has the DNA TGTGCCAGCAGAGAAGACCTAAATAGCAATCAGCCCCAGCATTTT. This translates into CASREDLNSNQPQHF. The chain employs TRBV2 and TRBJ1-5, with unresolved D. The germline gives CDR1 SNHLY, CDR2 FYNNEI. This CDR3 contains 15 residues.

The chain has TRBV6-1 and TRBJ1-1; D gene unclear. Per the germline V gene, CDR1 is MNHNS and CDR2 is SASEGT. The CDR3 sequence is 12 residues long. The ends were cut back, 3 bases at V and 11 bases at J, with 13 bases in the middle. CDR3 in amino acids: CASSDVYGEAFF. The CDR3 bases are TGTGCCAGCAGTGACGTGTACGGGGAGGCTTTCTTT.

The rearrangement joins TRBV30 to TRBJ1-4, with 8 bases matching TRBD1. CDR1 is GTSNPN and CDR2 is SVGIG in the germline V gene (reference sequence). The CDR3 has 14 residues. With 4 bases clipped from V and 7 bases from J, the junction kept 8 bases outside the gene matches. CDR3 loop: CAWTLGQGGEKLFF. The CDR3 region has the DNA TGTGCCTGGACTCTCGGACAGGGAGGTGAAAAACTGTTTTTT.

The genes are TRBV7-2 and TRBJ2-2, with 9 positions matching TRBD1. The germline V gene encodes CDR1 SGHTA and CDR2 FQGNSA. The CDR3 is 15 residues long. The V gene end was trimmed by 5 bases and the J gene end by 5 bases; junction bases not matched to a gene: 6. The CDR3 sequence: CASSPRQGGTGELFF. The CDR3 coding sequence is TGTGCCAGCAGCCCCAGACAGGGGGGGACCGGGGAGCTGTTTTTT.

This clone was found a few times. The J gene is TRBJ2-1, the V gene TRBV9; D uncertain. With 1 base removed from V and 6 bases from J, the gap between germline ends came to 8 bases. CDR3 size: 13 residues. Germline V gives CDR1 SGDLS, CDR2 YYNGEE. CDR3 loop: CASSVQDFNEQFF. Here the CDR3 DNA reads TGTGCCAGCAGCGTACAGGATTTCAATGAGCAGTTCTTC. The full variable domain, completed using reference TRBV9 and TRBJ2-1, is DSGVTQTPKHLITATGQRVTLRCSPRSGDLSVYWYQQSLDQGLQFLIQYYNGEERAKGNILERFSAQQFPDLHSELNLSSLELGDSALYFCASSVQDFNEQFFGPGTRLTVL.